This record concerns one T cell receptor beta chain sequence. Trimming shortened V by 4 bases and J by 0 bases, and 13 bases separated the two germline ends. Germline CDR1 and CDR2: SGHDN and FVKESK. There are 16 residues in the CDR3. This table comes from immunoSEQ multiplex PCR, and its TCRdb copy is limited to in-frame clones, with some not included. The sample comprises fewer than 80,000 clones, 75% to 85% of which are singletons, and less than 5.5% rests with the top ten. The data are from a study of blood T cell repertoires in COVID-19. Turning to the study itself: Sources were T cells, B-cell-depleted T cells, or PBMCs; the material itself was cDNA or gDNA.

Sequenced material: peripheral blood. The chain couples TRBV14 to TRBJ1-3; D uncertain. This receptor was identified in a woman of 80 years or more with active or convalescent COVID-19. CDR3 region: CASSRDIRHSGNTIYF. The DNA for the CDR3 is TGTGCCAGCAGCCGCGACATCAGACACTCTGGAAACACCATATATTTT.